This T cell receptor (beta chain) is drawn from a study of blood T cells in healthy people across ages. Per germline, CDR1 SEHNR and CDR2 FQNEAQ (reference sequence). This CDR3 contains 14 residues. V was pared by 4 bases and J by 4 bases, with 5 bases of the junction left unmatched. Primers used in a second PCR of roughly 7 to 12 cycles were a sample-barcoded 5' primer and a J-beta primer mix. One entry per CDR3 protein, called by TCRdb with MiXCR from the 5' RACE reads. The sample holds some 760,000 distinct CDR3 sequences, around 25% seen once. The same sample was also studied in work on T cells of mothers and their children. From that paper: cDNA was made from all extracted RNA, around 1.5 ug per 15 ul. It was observed that no persistent microchimeric T cell clones could be detected.

This chain uses TRBV7-9 with TRBJ2-7, with 9 bases that match TRBD1. This receptor was obtained from a boy younger than 18 in good health. Sequenced: blood. The CDR3 region has the DNA TGTGCCAGCAGCTGGGGACAGGGAGAATACGAGCAGTACTTC. This codes for CASSWGQGEYEQYF. Based on the CDR3 plus reference TRBV7-9 and TRBJ2-7, the full variable domain is DTGVSQNPRHKITKRGQNVTFRCDPISEHNRLYWYRQTLGQGPEFLTYFQNEAQLEKSRLLSDRFSAERPKGSFSTLEIQRTEQGDSAMYLCASSWGQGEYEQYFGPGTRLTVT.